The clone carrying this TCR beta chain has a handful of counts. The sample comes from a study of neoadjuvant anti-PD-1 for oral cavity cancer. The time point here: after neoadjuvant nivolumab, at surgical resection. These oral cavity squamous cell carcinomas were HPV-negative and locally advanced. This table comes from immunoSEQ multiplex PCR, and its TCRdb copy is limited to in-frame clones, with some not included. Of about 9,200 clones listed, 60% to 65% are singletons. Germline lookup yields CDR1 SGDLS and CDR2 YYNGEE. This CDR3 region has 15 residues. Trimming removed 5 bases at V and 1 base at J, with 15 bases between.

The chain couples TRBV9 to TRBJ2-5, with a weak D call TRBD1 (7 bases). Sequencing was performed on tumor tissue, taken after nivolumab (anti-PD-1) treatment. The sequence derives from a person aged 35 to 85 with oral cavity squamous cell carcinoma. Here the CDR3 reads CASRGGQSPQETQYF. The DNA for the CDR3 is TGTGCCAGCAGGGGGGGACAGTCCCCCCAAGAGACCCAGTACTTC. The whole variable domain, remainder taken from reference TRBV9 and TRBJ2-5, is DSGVTQTPKHLITATGQRVTLRCSPRSGDLSVYWYQQSLDQGLQFLIQYYNGEERAKGNILERFSAQQFPDLHSELNLSSLELGDSALYFCASRGGQSPQETQYFGPGTRLLVL.